This entry features one TCR beta chain sequence. Its matching antigen is unknown. The data are from a study of cytomegalovirus exposure and HLA in healthy donors. Study at large: The use of the same platform for the roughly 130 validation repertoires and the approximately 690 first-cohort repertoires was reported by a later analysis. Overall study findings and caveats: Subsequent analysis revealed that first-cohort TCR clusters tended to co-occur in the 120 or so validation repertoires. There were around 160 TCR beta chains listed as cytomegalovirus-associated. There were some public TCRs occurring in many donors, but most TCR sequences were rare.

Profiled with immunoSEQ multiplex PCR; TCRdb holds only in-frame clones, not every one. Of 250,000 to 400,000 clones in the sample, nearly 90% were seen once. The length of the CDR3 is 18 residues. Germline V gene data show CDR1 as SGDLS and CDR2 as YYNGEE. V lost 0 bases and J 2 bases, leaving 18 bases between the germline ends. The sequenced material came from PBMCs. This sequence was found in a man under 40 in good health and CMV-seronegative. This chain joins TRBV9 and TRBJ1-3; D may be TRBD1 (6 bases). The CDR3 spells CASSVGPRRAGAGNTIYF. In nucleotides, the CDR3 is TGTGCCAGCAGCGTAGGGCCCCGACGGGCAGGGGCTGGAAACACCATATATTTT.